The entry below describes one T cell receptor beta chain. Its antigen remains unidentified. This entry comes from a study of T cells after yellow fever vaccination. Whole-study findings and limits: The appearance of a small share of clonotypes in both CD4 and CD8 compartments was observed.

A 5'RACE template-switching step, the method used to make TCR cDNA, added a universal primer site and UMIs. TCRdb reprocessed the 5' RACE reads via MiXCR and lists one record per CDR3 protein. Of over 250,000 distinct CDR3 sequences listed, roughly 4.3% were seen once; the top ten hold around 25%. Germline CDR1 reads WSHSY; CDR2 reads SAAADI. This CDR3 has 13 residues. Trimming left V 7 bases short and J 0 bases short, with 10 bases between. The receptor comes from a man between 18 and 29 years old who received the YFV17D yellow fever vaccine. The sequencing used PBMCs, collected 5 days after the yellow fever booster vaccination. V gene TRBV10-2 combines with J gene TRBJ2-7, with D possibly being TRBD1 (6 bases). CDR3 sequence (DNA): TGCGCCAGCAATAACAGGGACTCCTACGAGCAGTACTTC. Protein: CASNNRDSYEQYF.